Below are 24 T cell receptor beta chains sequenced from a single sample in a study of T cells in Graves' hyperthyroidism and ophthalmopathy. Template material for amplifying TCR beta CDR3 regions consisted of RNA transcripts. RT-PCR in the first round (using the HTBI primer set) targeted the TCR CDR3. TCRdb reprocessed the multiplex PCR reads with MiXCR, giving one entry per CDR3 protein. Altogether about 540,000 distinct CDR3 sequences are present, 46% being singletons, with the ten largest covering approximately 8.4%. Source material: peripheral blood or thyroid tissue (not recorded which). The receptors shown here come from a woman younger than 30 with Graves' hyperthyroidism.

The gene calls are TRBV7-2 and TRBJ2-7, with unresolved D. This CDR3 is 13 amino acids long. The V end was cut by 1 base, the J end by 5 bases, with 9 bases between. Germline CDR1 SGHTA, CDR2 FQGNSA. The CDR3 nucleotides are TGTGCCAGCAGCTTAGAATCGTGGGACGAGCAGTACTTC. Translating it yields CASSLESWDEQYF.

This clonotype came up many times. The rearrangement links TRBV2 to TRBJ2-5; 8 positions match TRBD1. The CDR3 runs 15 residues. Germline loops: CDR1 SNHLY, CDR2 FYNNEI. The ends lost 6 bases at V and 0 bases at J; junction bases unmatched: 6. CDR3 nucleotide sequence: TGTGCCAGCAGACCGGGACAGGATTACCAAGAGACCCAGTACTTC. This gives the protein CASRPGQDYQETQYF.

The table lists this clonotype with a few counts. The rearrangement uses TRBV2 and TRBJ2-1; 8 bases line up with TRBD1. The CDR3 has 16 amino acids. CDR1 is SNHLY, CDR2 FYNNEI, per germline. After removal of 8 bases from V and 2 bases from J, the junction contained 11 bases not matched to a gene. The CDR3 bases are TGTGCCAGCGACCCTGGGGCAGGGGGCGCCTACAATGAGCAGTTCTTC. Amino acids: CASDPGAGGAYNEQFF.

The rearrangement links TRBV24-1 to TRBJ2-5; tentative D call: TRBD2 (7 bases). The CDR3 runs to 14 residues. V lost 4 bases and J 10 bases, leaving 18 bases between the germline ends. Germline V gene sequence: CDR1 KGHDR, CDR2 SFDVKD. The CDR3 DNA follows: TGTGCCACCAGTGACACCTTAAACAGGGAGGGCCAGTACTTC. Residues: CATSDTLNREGQYF.

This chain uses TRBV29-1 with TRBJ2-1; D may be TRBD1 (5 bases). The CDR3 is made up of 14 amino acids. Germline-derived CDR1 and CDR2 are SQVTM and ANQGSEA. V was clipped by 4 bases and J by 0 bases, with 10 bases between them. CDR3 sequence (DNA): TGCAGCGTTGTAAGGACAAACTCCTACAATGAGCAGTTCTTC. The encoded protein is CSVVRTNSYNEQFF.

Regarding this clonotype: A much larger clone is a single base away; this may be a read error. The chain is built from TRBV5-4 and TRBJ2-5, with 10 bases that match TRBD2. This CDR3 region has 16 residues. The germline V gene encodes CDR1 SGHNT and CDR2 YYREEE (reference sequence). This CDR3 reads CACSFPLAGVGETQYF. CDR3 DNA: TGTGCCTGCAGCTTTCCCCTAGCGGGAGTAGGAGAGACCCAGTACTTC.

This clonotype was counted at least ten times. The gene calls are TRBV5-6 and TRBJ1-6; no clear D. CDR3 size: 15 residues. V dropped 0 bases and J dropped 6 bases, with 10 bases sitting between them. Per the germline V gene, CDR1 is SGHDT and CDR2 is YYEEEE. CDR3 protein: CASSLEPNRNSPLHF. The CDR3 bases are TGTGCCAGCAGCTTGGAACCGAACCGTAATTCACCCCTCCACTTT.

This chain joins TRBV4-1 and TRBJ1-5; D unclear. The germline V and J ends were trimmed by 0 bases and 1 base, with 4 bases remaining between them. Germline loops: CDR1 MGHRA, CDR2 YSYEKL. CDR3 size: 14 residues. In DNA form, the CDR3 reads TGCGCCAGCAGCCAAGAGCGAAGCAATCAGCCCCAGCATTTT. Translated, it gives CASSQERSNQPQHF.

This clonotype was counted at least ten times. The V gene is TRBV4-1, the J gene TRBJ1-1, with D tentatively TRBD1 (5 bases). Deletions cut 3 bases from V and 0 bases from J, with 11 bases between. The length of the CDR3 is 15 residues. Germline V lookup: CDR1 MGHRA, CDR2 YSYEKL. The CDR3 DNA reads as TGCGCCAGCAGCCAGCGAGGGACGGTGAACACTGAAGCTTTCTTT. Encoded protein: CASSQRGTVNTEAFF.

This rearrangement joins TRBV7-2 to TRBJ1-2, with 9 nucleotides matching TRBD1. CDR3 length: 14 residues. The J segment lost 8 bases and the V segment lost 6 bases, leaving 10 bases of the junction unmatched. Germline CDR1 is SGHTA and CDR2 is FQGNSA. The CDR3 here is CASSPRDRDSGYTF. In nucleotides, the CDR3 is TGTGCCAGCAGTCCCCGGGACAGGGACTCCGGCTACACCTTC.

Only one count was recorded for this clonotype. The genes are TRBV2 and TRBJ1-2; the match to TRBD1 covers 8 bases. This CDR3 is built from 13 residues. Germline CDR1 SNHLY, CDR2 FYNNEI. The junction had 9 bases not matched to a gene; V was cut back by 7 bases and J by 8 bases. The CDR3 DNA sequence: TGTGCCAGCATTAGGACAGGGAGCGAGGGCTACACCTTC. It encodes CASIRTGSEGYTF.

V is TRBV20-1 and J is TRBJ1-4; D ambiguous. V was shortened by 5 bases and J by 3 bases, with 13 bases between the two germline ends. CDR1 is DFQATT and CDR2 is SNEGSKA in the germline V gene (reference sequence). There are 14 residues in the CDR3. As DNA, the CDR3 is TGCAGTGCTCCAACGTCGGGTTCTAATGAAAAACTGTTTTTT. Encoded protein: CSAPTSGSNEKLFF.

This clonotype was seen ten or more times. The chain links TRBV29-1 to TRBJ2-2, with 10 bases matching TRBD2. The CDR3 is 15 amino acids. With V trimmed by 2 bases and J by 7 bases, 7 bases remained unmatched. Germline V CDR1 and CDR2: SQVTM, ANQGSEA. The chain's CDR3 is CSVEKAGGPIGELFF. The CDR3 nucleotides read TGCAGCGTTGAAAAAGCGGGAGGGCCGATCGGGGAGCTGTTTTTT.

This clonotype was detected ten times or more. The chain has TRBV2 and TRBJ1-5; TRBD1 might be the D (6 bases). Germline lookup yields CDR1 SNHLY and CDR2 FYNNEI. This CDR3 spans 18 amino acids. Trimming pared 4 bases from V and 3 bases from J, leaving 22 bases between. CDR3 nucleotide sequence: TGTGCCAGCAGTGGATTACAGGGTCCGAGAGCTTTCAATCAGCCCCAGCATTTT. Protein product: CASSGLQGPRAFNQPQHF.

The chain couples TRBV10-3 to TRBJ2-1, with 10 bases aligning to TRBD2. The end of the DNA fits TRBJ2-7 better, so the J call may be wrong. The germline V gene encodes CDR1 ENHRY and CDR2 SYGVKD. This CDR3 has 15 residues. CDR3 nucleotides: TGTGCCATCAGACCTAGCGGGAGCTCCTACAATGAGCAGTACTTC. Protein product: CAIRPSGSSYNEQYF.

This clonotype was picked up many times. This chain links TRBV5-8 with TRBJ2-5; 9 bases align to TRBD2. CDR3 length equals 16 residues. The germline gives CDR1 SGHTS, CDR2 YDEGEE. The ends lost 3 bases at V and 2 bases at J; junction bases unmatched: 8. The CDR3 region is CASSSGRAGGQETQYF. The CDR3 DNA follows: TGTGCCAGCAGCTCCGGACGAGCGGGGGGACAAGAGACCCAGTACTTC.

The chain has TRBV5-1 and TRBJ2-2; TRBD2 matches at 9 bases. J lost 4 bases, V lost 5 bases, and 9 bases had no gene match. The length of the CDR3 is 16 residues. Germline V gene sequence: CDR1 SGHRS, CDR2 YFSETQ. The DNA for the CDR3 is TGCGCCAGCAGACCCCCGGGACTAGCATTCACCGGGGAGCTGTTTTTT. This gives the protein CASRPPGLAFTGELFF.

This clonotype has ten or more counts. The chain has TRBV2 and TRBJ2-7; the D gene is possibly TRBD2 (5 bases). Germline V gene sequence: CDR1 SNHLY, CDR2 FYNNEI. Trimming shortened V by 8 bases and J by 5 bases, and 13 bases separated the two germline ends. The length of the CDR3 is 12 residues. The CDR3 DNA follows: TGTGCCAGCCGGTCCGAGGGCAACGAGCAGTACTTC. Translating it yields CASRSEGNEQYF.

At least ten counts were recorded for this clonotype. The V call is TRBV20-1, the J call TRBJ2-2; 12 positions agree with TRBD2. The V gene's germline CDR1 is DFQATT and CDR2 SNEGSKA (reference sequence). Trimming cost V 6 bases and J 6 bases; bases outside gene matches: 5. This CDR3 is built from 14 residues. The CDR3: CSAGRLAGAGELFF. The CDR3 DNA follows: TGCAGTGCGGGGCGACTAGCGGGAGCCGGGGAGCTGTTTTTT.

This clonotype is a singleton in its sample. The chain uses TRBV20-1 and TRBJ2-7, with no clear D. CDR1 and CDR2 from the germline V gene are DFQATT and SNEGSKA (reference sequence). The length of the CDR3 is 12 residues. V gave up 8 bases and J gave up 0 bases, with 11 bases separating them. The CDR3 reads CSYSSTSYEQYF. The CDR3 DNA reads TGCAGTTACTCGAGTACCTCCTACGAGCAGTACTTC.

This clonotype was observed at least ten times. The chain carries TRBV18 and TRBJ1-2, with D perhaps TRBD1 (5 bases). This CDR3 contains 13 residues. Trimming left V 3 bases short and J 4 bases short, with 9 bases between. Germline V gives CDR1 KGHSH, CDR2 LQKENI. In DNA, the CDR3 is TGTGCCAGCTCACCGGCTGACAGCTATGGCTACACCTTC. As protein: CASSPADSYGYTF.

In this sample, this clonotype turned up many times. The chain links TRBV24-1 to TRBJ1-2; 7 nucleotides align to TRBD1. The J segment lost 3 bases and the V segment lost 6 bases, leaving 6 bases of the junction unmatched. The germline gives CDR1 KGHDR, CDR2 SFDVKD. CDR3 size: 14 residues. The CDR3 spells CATSQGGTDYGYTF. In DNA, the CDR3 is TGTGCCACCAGTCAGGGGGGGACTGACTATGGCTACACCTTC.

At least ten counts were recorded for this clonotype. In DNA form, the CDR3 reads TGTGCCAGCAGGAACATAGGGGACAGCCCTTCTTGGGAGCAGTACTTC. Encoded protein: CASRNIGDSPSWEQYF. The chain links TRBV6-6 to TRBJ2-7; 7 bases match TRBD1. The V gene end was trimmed by 6 bases and the J gene end by 7 bases; junction bases not matched to a gene: 18. Per the germline V gene, CDR1 is MNHNY and CDR2 is SVGAGI (reference sequence). The CDR3 is 16 residues long.

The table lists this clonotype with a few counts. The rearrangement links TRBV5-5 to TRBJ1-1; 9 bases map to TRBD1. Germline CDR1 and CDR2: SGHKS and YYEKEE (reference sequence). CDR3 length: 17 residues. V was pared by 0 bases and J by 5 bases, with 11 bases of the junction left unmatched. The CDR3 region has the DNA TGTGCCAGCAGCTTGGGAGTTTGGGGGACAGGGTTAACTGAAGCTTTCTTT. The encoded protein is CASSLGVWGTGLTEAFF.